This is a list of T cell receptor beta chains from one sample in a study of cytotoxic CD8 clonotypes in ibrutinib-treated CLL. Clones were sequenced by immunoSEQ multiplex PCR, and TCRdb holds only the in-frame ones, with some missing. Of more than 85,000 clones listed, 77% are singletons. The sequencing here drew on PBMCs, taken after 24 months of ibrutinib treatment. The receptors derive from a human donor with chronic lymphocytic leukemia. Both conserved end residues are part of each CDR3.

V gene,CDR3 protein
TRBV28,CAISNSLNTEAFF
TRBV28,CASSWASYEQYF
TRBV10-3,CAISVGLESNQPQHF
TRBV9,CASSSLTSSYNEQFF
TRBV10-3,CAIRGTGDEKLFF
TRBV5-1,CASSLGQGALHEQYF
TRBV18,CASSVGSSPTDTQYF
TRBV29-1,CSVVPSDGYEQYF
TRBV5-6,CASSLGFYNYGYTF
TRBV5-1,CASSLASTGTSGSPGETQYF
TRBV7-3,CASSLTGALGETQYF
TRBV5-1,CASSLADIYNEQFF
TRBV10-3,CAISELRGDSGNTIYF
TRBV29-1,CSVSPGTGLSYEQYF
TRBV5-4,CASSLDGGSSYEQYF
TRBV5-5,CASSFNRDSPLHF
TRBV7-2,CASSWGSSGAYEQYF
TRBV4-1,CASSQGLLADSTDTQYF
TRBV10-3,CAIRSTEDRGEQYF
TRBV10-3,CAIRGGTSGTGNEQFF
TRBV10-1,CASSEGSSGEYEQYF
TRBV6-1,CASSEPAGGASTGELFF
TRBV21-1,CASSTSASGAYEQYF
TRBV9,CASSVSTATYGYTF
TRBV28,CASSTLAGGKYEQYF
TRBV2,CASSGIQVLSYEQYF
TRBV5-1,CASSPSPRRDTEAFF
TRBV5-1,CATANTGELFF
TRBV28,CASSLDVGDTQYF
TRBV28,CASSSGVRNEQFF
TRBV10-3,CAISESELALGNEQFF
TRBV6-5,CASSYSLTKNIQYF
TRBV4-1,CASSQAGGGRTEAFF
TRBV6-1,CASKFLAGGSYEQYF
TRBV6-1,CASSWGGVGYGYTF
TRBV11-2,CASTWTESNTEAFF
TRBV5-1,CASSLGVNSYEQYF
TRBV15,CATSRVGGRTDTQYF
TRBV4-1,CASSQDPRTIGTDTQYF
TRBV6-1,CASRGDRLAYNEQFF
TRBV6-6,CASSYSPGGQSPLHF
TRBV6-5,CASSFTNSQETQYF
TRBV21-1,CASSKVHPDSGADYEQYF
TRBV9,CASSVGQKETQYF
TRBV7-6,CASSLSQGAGEAFF
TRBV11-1,CASSRRDAGVYTEAFF
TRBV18,CASSPQDPSTGELFF
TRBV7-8,CASSQARTQYF
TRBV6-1,CASSSTGARDTEAFF
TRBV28,CASSSPGGSSYNEQFF
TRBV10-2,CASSPAAPNYGYTF
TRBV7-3,CASSLRGLAGGLGFQETQYF
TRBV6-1,CASSRTGDTQYF
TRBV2,CASSSGVMVNEQFF
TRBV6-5,CASRRILEGYGYTF